Shown below are 8 T cell receptor beta chains from a single sample sequenced in a study of blood T cell repertoires in COVID-19. Profiling relied on immunoSEQ multiplex PCR, and the TCRdb table lists in-frame clones only, not all of them. The sample yields 120,000 to 150,000 clones, around 79% seen once. The specimen sequenced was peripheral blood. All receptors derive from a man in his fifties or sixties with acute or convalescent COVID-19.

J is TRBJ2-7 and V is TRBV25-1, with TRBD1 identical over 10 bases. The V gene's germline CDR1 is MGHDK and CDR2 SYGVNS. The CDR3 runs to 15 residues. Trimming removed 4 bases from V and 12 bases from J; junction bases left unmatched: 15. In DNA form, the CDR3 reads TGTGCCAGCAGTGCCCTCCTGGGACAGGGGTATCGGAGGTACTTC. It specifies CASSALLGQGYRRYF.

The CDR3 reads CASSLPGLGSSYEQYF. Written as DNA, the CDR3 is TGTGCCAGCAGCCTCCCAGGGCTGGGAAGCTCCTACGAGCAGTACTTC. This chain links TRBV7-3 with TRBJ2-7; tentatively, D is TRBD1 (5 bases). CDR3 size: 16 residues. Germline CDR1 is SGHTA and CDR2 is FQGTGA. V was shortened by 5 bases and J by 0 bases, with 17 bases between the two germline ends.

J is TRBJ2-5 and V is TRBV30; possibly TRBD1 for D (6 bases). The CDR3 covers 14 residues. V lost 5 bases and J lost 4, with 17 bases in between. In germline, CDR1 is GTSNPN, CDR2 SVGIG (reference sequence). CDR3 sequence reads: CAWGPDRRIETQYF. In DNA, the CDR3 is TGTGCCTGGGGGCCCGACAGGAGAATAGAGACCCAGTACTTC.

The chain carries TRBV28 and TRBJ1-1; 9 bases are a match to TRBD1. Trimming cost V 8 bases and J 4 bases; bases outside gene matches: 8. The V gene's germline CDR1 is MDHEN and CDR2 SYDVKM. The CDR3 spans 14 residues. The CDR3, as DNA: TGTGCCAGCCGGCGGGACAGGGTAGTCACTGAAGCTTTCTTT. Its protein product is CASRRDRVVTEAFF.

The chain links TRBV25-1 to TRBJ2-7; D call uncertain. CDR1 and CDR2 (germline): MGHDK, SYGVNS. Trimming stripped 1 base from V and 2 bases from J, with 9 bases between. This CDR3 contains 14 residues. The CDR3, as DNA: TGTGCCAGCAGTGAATCGCTATCTCCCTACGAGCAGTACTTC. Translated, it gives CASSESLSPYEQYF.

This clone came up once. J is TRBJ2-5 and V is TRBV5-1; D is perhaps TRBD1 (5 bases). The CDR3 spans 13 residues. V was trimmed by 2 bases and J by 5 bases, leaving 10 bases between them. The germline V gene encodes CDR1 SGHRS and CDR2 YFSETQ. The CDR3 DNA sequence: TGCGCCAGCAGCTTCCAGGGAAGGGAGACCCAGTACTTC. Protein sequence: CASSFQGRETQYF.

This chain joins TRBV28 and TRBJ1-1; D call uncertain. The V and J ends lost 5 bases and 3 bases respectively, with 10 bases between them. The CDR3 has 13 amino acids. Germline V gene lookup returns CDR1 MDHEN and CDR2 SYDVKM. The CDR3 DNA reads as TGTGCCAGCAGTCCAGACACATACACTGAAGCTTTCTTT. Translated: CASSPDTYTEAFF.

Written as DNA, the CDR3 is TGTGCCAGCAGCTTAGGGGCAGGGGGCGGATACGAGCAGTACTTC. Protein sequence: CASSLGAGGGYEQYF. The J gene is TRBJ2-7, the V gene TRBV11-2; 8 positions match TRBD1. The CDR3 totals 15 residues. Germline V gene sequence: CDR1 SGHAT, CDR2 FQNNGV. The V and J ends lost 1 base and 4 bases, in that order; junction bases with no gene match: 6.